This entry lists 10 T cell receptor beta chains sequenced from one sample in a study of T cells after yellow fever vaccination. TCRdb re-called the 5' RACE reads through MiXCR, storing one row per CDR3 protein. The sample comprises some 49,000 distinct CDR3 sequences, 5% to 8% of which are singletons, and 10% rests with the top ten. The sequences come from PBMCs, either bulk or a sorted T-cell subset (CD4+, CD8+, memory, or dextramer-sorted; not recorded which), collected 45 days after the yellow fever booster vaccination. These receptors were taken from a man in his thirties or forties who received the YFV17D yellow fever vaccine.

This clonotype occurred many times. The rearrangement joins TRBV3-1 to TRBJ2-7, with D maybe TRBD1 (6 bases). The CDR3 has 12 amino acids. From germline, CDR1 is LGHDT and CDR2 YNNKEL (reference sequence). V lost 5 bases and J lost 5, with 10 bases in between. CDR3 loop: CASSIQGDEQYF. CDR3 bases: TGTGCCAGCAGCATACAGGGTGACGAGCAGTACTTC.

The table lists this clonotype with a few counts. The CDR3 DNA follows: TGCGCCAGCAGCTCGTCCTGGACTGGAGTGGGCAAAAACATTCAGTACTTC. Its translation: CASSSSWTGVGKNIQYF. The V call is TRBV5-1, the J call TRBJ2-4, with D perhaps TRBD2 (5 bases). The CDR3 covers 17 residues. CDR1 is SGHRS, CDR2 YFSETQ, per germline. Between the trimmed V and J ends, which lost 3 bases and 3 bases, there was a span of 19 bases.

This clonotype appeared many times. The J gene is TRBJ1-5, the V gene TRBV7-2, with D perhaps matching TRBD1 (5 bases). The ends were cut back, 1 base at V and 7 bases at J, with 14 bases in the middle. The CDR3 has 15 amino acids. The germline CDR1 and CDR2 sequences are SGHTA and FQGNSA. The CDR3 DNA reads TGTGCCAGCAGCTTAGGCAGGGTCGGCCGGCAGCCCCAGCATTTT. As protein: CASSLGRVGRQPQHF.

The rearrangement joins TRBV6-2 or TRBV6-3 to TRBJ2-7; 12 bases agree with TRBD2. The CDR3 is made up of 14 amino acids. V shed 6 bases and J 4 bases; nucleotides not matched to a gene: 4. Germline values: CDR1 MNHEY, CDR2 SVGEGT. The CDR3 loop is CASRRLAGEYEQYF. The DNA for the CDR3 is TGTGCCAGCAGAAGACTAGCGGGAGAATACGAGCAGTACTTC.

Ten or more counts support this clonotype. This rearrangement joins TRBV7-9 to TRBJ2-1; D is perhaps TRBD1 (6 bases). This CDR3 contains 11 residues. CDR1 and CDR2 from the germline V gene are SEHNR and FQNEAQ (reference sequence). Trimming cost V 6 bases and J 12 bases, with 12 bases left between them. The CDR3 sequence is CASRQGVGQFF. The CDR3 DNA reads as TGTGCCAGCAGACAGGGCGTGGGGCAGTTCTTC.

This chain uses TRBV4-1 with TRBJ1-1, with D unresolved. The CDR3 is 11 amino acids. The germline V gene has CDR1 MGHRA and CDR2 YSYEKL. V lost 7 bases to trimming and J lost 1 base, with 4 bases between them. CDR3 loop: CASMRNTEAFF. CDR3 nucleotides: TGCGCCAGCATGAGGAACACTGAAGCTTTCTTT.

This clonotype showed up just a few times. V usage is TRBV7-2 and J usage is TRBJ1-6; D is perhaps TRBD1 (5 bases). The germline V gene encodes CDR1 SGHTA and CDR2 FQGNSA. Trimming removed 1 base from V and 10 bases from J, with 11 bases in between. This CDR3 comprises 14 residues. CDR3 sequence reads: CASSLVGTTSPLHF. CDR3 bases: TGTGCCAGCAGCTTAGTGGGGACTACCTCACCCCTCCACTTT.

This clonotype was found many times. The chain has TRBV19 and TRBJ1-1; TRBD1 is a possible D gene (5 bases). The CDR3 covers 13 residues. Trimming pared 4 bases from V and 0 bases from J, leaving 6 bases between. Germline CDR1 reads LNHDA; CDR2 reads SQIVND (reference sequence). The CDR3 loop is CASSTQVNTEAFF. For the CDR3, the DNA is TGTGCCAGTAGTACACAGGTGAACACTGAAGCTTTCTTT.

This clonotype came up a few times. The genes are TRBV7-2 and TRBJ2-3; D may be TRBD1 or TRBD2 (5 bases each). The CDR3 is 17 residues long. Deletions cut 4 bases from V and 2 bases from J, with 19 bases between. Germline CDR1 SGHTA, CDR2 FQGNSA. CDR3 region: CASSSRARGYITDTQYF. CDR3 bases: TGTGCCAGCAGCTCCCGGGCGAGGGGATATATCACAGATACGCAGTATTTT.

This clonotype was counted at least ten times. The chain carries TRBV20-1 and TRBJ1-2; D is possibly TRBD1 (5 bases). The germline V gene encodes CDR1 DFQATT and CDR2 SNEGSKA (reference sequence). This CDR3 is 15 amino acids long. Trimming cost V 5 bases and J 4 bases, with 20 bases left between them. The CDR3 region is CSASPDSAGSYGYTF. The CDR3 DNA reads TGCAGTGCTTCACCCGACAGCGCCGGCAGCTATGGCTACACCTTC.